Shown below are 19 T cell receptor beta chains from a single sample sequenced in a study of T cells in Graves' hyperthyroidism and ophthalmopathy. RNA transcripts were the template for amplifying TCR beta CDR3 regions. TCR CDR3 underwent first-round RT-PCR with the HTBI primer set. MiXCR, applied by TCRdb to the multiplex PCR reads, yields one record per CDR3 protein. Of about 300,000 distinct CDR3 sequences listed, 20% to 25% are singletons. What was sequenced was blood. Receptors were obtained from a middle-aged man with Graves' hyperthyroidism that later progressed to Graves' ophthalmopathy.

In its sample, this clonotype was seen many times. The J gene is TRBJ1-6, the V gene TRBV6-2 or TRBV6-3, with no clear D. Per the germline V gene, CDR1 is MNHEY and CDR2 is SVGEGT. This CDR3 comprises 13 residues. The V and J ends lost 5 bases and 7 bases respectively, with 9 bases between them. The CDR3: CASSGRSNSPLHF. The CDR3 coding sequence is TGTGCCAGCAGTGGGAGGTCAAATTCACCCCTCCACTTT.

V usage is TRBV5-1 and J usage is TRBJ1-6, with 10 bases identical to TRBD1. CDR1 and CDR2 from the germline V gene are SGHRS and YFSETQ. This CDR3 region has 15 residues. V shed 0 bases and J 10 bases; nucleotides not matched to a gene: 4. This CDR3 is CASSLAGQGSSPLHF. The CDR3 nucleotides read TGCGCCAGCAGCTTGGCGGGACAGGGGAGCTCACCCCTCCACTTT.

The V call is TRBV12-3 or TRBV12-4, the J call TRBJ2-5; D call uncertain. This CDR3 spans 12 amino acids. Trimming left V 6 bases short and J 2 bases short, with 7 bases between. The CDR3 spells CASRTSQETQYF. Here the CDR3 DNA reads TGTGCCAGCAGGACGTCTCAAGAGACCCAGTACTTC.

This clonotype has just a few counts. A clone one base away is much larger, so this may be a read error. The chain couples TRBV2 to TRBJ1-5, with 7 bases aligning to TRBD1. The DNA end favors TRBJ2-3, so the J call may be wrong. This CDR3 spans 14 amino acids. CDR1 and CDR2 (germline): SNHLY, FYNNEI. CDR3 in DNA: TGTGCCAGCAGAGGACAGGCCAGCAATCAGCCCCAGTATTTT. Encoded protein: CASRGQASNQPQYF.

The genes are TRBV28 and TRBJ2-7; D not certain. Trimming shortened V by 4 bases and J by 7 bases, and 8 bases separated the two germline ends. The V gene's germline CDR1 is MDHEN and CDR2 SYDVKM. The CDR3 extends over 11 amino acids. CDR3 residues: CASSWRVEQYF. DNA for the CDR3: TGTGCCAGCAGTTGGAGAGTTGAGCAGTACTTC.

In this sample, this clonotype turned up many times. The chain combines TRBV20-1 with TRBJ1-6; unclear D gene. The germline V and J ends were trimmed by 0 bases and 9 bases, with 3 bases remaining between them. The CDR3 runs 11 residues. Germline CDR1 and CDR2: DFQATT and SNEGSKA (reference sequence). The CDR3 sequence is CSAREGSPLHF. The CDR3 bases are TGCAGTGCTAGAGAGGGTTCACCCCTCCACTTT.

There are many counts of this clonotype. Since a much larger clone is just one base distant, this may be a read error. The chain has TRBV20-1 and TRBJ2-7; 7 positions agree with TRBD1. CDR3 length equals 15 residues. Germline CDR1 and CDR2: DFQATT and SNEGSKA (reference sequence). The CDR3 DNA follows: TGCAGTGCGGCTCCGGATACAGGGGCCGCCTACGGGCAGTACTTC. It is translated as CSAAPDTGAAYGQYF.

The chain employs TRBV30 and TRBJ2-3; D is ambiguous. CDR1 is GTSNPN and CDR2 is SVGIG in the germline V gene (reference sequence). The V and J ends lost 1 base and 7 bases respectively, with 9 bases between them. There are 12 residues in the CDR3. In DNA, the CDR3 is TGTGCCTGGAGTGACTTGGGTAATACGCAGTATTTT. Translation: CAWSDLGNTQYF.

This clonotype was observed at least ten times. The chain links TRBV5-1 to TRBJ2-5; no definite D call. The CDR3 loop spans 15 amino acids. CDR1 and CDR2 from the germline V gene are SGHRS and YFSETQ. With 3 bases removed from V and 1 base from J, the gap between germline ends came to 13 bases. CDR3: CASSSSSTPQETQYF. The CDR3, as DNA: TGCGCCAGCAGCTCTTCCTCCACACCCCAAGAGACCCAGTACTTC. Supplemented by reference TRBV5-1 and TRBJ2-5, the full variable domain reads KAGVTQTPRYLIKTRGQQVTLSCSPISGHRSVSWYQQTPGQGLQFLFEYFSETQRNKGNFPGRFSGRQFSNSRSEMNVSTLELGDSALYLCASSSSSTPQETQYFGPGTRLLVL.

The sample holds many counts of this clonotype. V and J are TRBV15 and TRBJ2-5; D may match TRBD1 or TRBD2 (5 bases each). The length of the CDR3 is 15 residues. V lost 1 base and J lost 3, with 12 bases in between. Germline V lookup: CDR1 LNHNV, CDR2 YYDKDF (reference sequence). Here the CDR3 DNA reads TGTGCCACCAGCAGAGGGGGGAAACTGAAAGAGACCCAGTACTTC. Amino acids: CATSRGGKLKETQYF.

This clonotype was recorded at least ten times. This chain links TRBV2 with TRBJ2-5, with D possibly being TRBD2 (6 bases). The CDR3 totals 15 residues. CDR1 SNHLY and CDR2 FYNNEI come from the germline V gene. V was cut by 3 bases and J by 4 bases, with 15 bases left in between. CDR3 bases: TGTGCCAGCAGTGAGGAGGGGCTAGGCGGAGAGACCCAGTACTTC. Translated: CASSEEGLGGETQYF.

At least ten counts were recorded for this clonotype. The CDR3 protein is CASSLARGNINTEAFF. The CDR3 DNA reads as TGTGCCAGCAGCTTAGCTCGCGGTAATATCAACACTGAAGCTTTCTTT. The V call is TRBV7-8, the J call TRBJ1-1; D is ambiguous. The CDR3 runs to 16 residues. Germline loops: CDR1 SGHVS, CDR2 FQNEAQ. Trimming removed 0 bases at V and 2 bases at J, with 13 bases between.

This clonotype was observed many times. The CDR3 here is CASSWTGESYYTEAFF. Here the CDR3 DNA reads TGTGCCAGCAGCTGGACAGGGGAAAGTTATTACACTGAAGCTTTCTTT. This sequence joins TRBV11-3 and TRBJ1-1; 9 nucleotides agree with TRBD1. The J segment lost 3 bases and the V segment lost 4 bases, leaving 9 bases of the junction unmatched. The CDR3 runs to 16 residues. Per germline, CDR1 SGHNT and CDR2 YENEEA.

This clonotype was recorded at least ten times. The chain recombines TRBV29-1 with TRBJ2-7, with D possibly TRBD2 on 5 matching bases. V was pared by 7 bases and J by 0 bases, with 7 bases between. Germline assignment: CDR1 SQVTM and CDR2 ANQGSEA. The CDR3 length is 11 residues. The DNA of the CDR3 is TGCAGCGCCGGGGTCTCCTACGAGCAGTACTTC. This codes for CSAGVSYEQYF.

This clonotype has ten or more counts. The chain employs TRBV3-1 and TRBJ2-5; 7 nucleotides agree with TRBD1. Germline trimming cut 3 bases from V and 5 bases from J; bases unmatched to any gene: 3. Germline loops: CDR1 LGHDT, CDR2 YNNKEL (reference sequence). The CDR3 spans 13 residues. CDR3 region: CASSHLQGETQYF. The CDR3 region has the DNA TGTGCCAGCAGCCACCTACAGGGGGAGACCCAGTACTTC.

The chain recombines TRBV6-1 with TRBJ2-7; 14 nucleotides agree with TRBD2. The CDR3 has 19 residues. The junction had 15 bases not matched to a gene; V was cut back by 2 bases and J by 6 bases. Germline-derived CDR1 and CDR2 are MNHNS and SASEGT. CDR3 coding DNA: TGTGCCAGCAGTGAAATGGTCCGTGGGACTAGCGGGAGAATCGGCGAGCAGTACTTC. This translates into CASSEMVRGTSGRIGEQYF.

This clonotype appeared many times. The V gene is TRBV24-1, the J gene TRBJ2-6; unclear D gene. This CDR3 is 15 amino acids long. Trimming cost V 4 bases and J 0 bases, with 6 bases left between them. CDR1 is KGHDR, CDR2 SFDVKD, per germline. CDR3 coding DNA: TGTGCCACCAGTGAGGGGATCTCTGGGGCCAACGTCCTGACTTTC. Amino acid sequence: CATSEGISGANVLTF.

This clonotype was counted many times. The DNA of the CDR3 is TGTGCCAGCAGTGATCGCCGGGGGACTGAAGCTTTCTTT. This codes for CASSDRRGTEAFF. V and J are TRBV2 and TRBJ1-1; TRBD1 is a possible D gene (5 bases). The CDR3 loop spans 13 amino acids. Germline-derived CDR1 and CDR2 are SNHLY and FYNNEI. Trimming took 3 bases from V and 5 from J, leaving 10 bases between them. The entire variable domain, with the rest obtained from reference TRBV2 and TRBJ1-1, is as follows: EPEVTQTPSHQVTQMGQEVILRCVPISNHLYFYWYRQILGQKVEFLVSFYNNEISEKSEIFDDQFSVERPDGSNFTLKIRSTKLEDSAMYFCASSDRRGTEAFFGQGTRLTVV.

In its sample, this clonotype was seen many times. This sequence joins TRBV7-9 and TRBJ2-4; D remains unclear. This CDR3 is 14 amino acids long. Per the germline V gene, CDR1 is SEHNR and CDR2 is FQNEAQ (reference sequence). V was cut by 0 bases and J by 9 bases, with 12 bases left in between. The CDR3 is CASSLAGRLAIQYF. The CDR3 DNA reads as TGTGCCAGCAGCTTAGCGGGAAGACTGGCCATTCAGTACTTC.